What follows are 27 T cell receptor beta chains derived from one specimen sequenced in a study of cytomegalovirus exposure and HLA in healthy donors. The PCR had 60 Vbeta and 13 Jbeta primers. Assay: immunoSEQ multiplex PCR; the TCRdb copy retains only in-frame clones and omits some. The table lists 150,000 to 200,000 clones, with less than 6.5% in the top ten. Sequenced material: PBMCs. The receptor source for this set is a man between 25 and 39 years old in good health and CMV-seronegative.

The rearrangement links TRBV10-2 to TRBJ2-1, with 11 bases aligning to TRBD1. V lost 4 bases, J lost 2 bases, and 7 bases stayed unmatched. Germline assignment: CDR1 WSHSY and CDR2 SAAADI. The CDR3 spans 17 residues. The CDR3 region is CASSAYPGQGAYNEQFF. The CDR3 DNA sequence: TGCGCCAGCAGTGCTTACCCGGGACAGGGGGCCTACAATGAGCAGTTCTTC.

J is TRBJ2-7 and V is TRBV9; D call uncertain. The germline V gene has CDR1 SGDLS and CDR2 YYNGEE. V was clipped by 3 bases and J by 2 bases, with 6 bases between them. This CDR3 region has 12 residues. In DNA, the CDR3 is TGTGCCAGCAGCGGCGTCACCTACGAGCAGTACTTC. It translates to CASSGVTYEQYF.

This chain joins TRBV10-3 and TRBJ2-7, with TRBD2 as a possible D gene (6 bases). The CDR3 runs to 17 residues. V gave up 8 bases and J gave up 0 bases, with 23 bases separating them. Germline-derived CDR1 and CDR2 are ENHRY and SYGVKD. The CDR3 spells CAIFDGGSGNTSYEQYF. For the CDR3, the DNA is TGTGCCATCTTTGACGGAGGGAGCGGTAACACCTCCTACGAGCAGTACTTC.

The J gene is TRBJ2-1, the V gene TRBV2; D is uncertain. CDR1 and CDR2 from the germline V gene are SNHLY and FYNNEI. The CDR3 consists of 14 residues. Trimming took 7 bases from V and 0 from J, leaving 10 bases between them. The CDR3, as DNA: TGTGCCAGCAAGTCGCGGAGCTCCTACAATGAGCAGTTCTTC. It translates to CASKSRSSYNEQFF.

CDR3 sequence (DNA): TGTGCCAGCTCACGAGCTCCGGGGACTCCTAGTGACACCGGGGAGCTGTTTTTT. Its translation is CASSRAPGTPSDTGELFF. This rearrangement joins TRBV18 to TRBJ2-2, with D perhaps matching TRBD2 (6 bases). The CDR3 contains 18 residues. Germline V gene lookup returns CDR1 KGHSH and CDR2 LQKENI. V dropped 4 bases and J dropped 3 bases, with 21 bases sitting between them.

The gene calls are TRBV7-9 and TRBJ2-1; D is possibly TRBD2 (5 bases). V was pared by 5 bases and J by 7 bases, with 18 bases between. Germline CDR1 SEHNR, CDR2 FQNEAQ (reference sequence). This CDR3 is 15 amino acids long. DNA for the CDR3: TGTGCCAGCAGCCCGCCCCAAGGCGGGTTAAATGAGCAGTTCTTC. Its translation is CASSPPQGGLNEQFF. Together with reference TRBV7-9 and TRBJ2-1, the CDR3 gives the full variable domain: DTGVSQNPRHKITKRGQNVTFRCDPISEHNRLYWYRQTLGQGPEFLTYFQNEAQLEKSRLLSDRFSAERPKGSFSTLEIQRTEQGDSAMYLCASSPPQGGLNEQFFGPGTRLTVL.

The rearrangement links TRBV9 to TRBJ1-1; D ambiguous. The CDR3 runs to 12 residues. Germline CDR1 is SGDLS and CDR2 is YYNGEE. Trimming shortened V by 8 bases and J by 0 bases, and 8 bases separated the two germline ends. The CDR3 loop is CASGRMNTEAFF. CDR3 DNA sequence: TGTGCCAGTGGGAGAATGAACACTGAAGCTTTCTTT.

This rearrangement joins TRBV30 to TRBJ2-3, with TRBD2 as a possible D gene (6 bases). The CDR3 consists of 16 residues. Deletions cut 5 bases from V and 1 base from J, with 19 bases between. Looked up from germline, CDR1 is GTSNPN and CDR2 is SVGIG (reference sequence). The CDR3 spells CAWWIQGASGTDTQYF. CDR3 bases: TGTGCCTGGTGGATCCAAGGGGCTAGCGGCACAGATACGCAGTATTTT.

The chain uses TRBV6-5 and TRBJ2-3; 8 positions agree with TRBD1. The CDR3 length is 16 residues. Germline V gene sequence: CDR1 MNHEY, CDR2 SVGAGI. V trimming: 4 bases; J trimming: 1 base; junction bases outside the gene matches: 7. CDR3: CASSLHPGQGTDTQYF. In DNA, the CDR3 is TGTGCCAGCAGTTTACATCCGGGACAGGGCACAGATACGCAGTATTTT.

This sequence joins TRBV12-5 and TRBJ2-3; TRBD1 matches 9 bases. The V gene's germline CDR1 is LGHNT and CDR2 FRNRAP. This CDR3 comprises 15 residues. V shed 5 bases and J 3 bases; nucleotides not matched to a gene: 6. The chain's CDR3 is CASGPGTGNTDTQYF. The CDR3 region has the DNA TGTGCTAGTGGTCCTGGGACAGGGAATACAGATACGCAGTATTTT.

The rearrangement joins TRBV18 to TRBJ1-4; D remains unclear. CDR1 is KGHSH, CDR2 LQKENI, per germline. Trimming pared 0 bases from V and 11 bases from J, leaving 7 bases between. The CDR3 totals 12 residues. The CDR3 DNA follows: TGTGCCAGCTCACCACCGGAGGTCAAACTGTTTTTT. Translated, it gives CASSPPEVKLFF.

The chain employs TRBV11-3 and TRBJ2-7; TRBD1 agrees at 9 bases. After removal of 2 bases from V and 4 bases from J, the junction contained 6 bases not matched to a gene. Germline V CDR1 and CDR2: SGHNT, YENEEA. This CDR3 spans 15 amino acids. The CDR3 region is CASSLPGQGKYEQYF. CDR3 nucleotide sequence: TGTGCCAGCAGCTTACCGGGACAGGGAAAATACGAGCAGTACTTC.

The chain uses TRBV12-5 and TRBJ2-1, with TRBD1 identical over 12 bases. The germline V gene has CDR1 LGHNT and CDR2 FRNRAP. The CDR3 is 17 residues long. Trimming took 0 bases from V and 7 from J; bases not matched to a gene: 7. The CDR3 DNA sequence: TGTGCTAGTGGTTTGGTACTGGGACAGGGGGCAAAGAATGAGCAGTTCTTC. It codes for CASGLVLGQGAKNEQFF.

The rearrangement joins TRBV10-3 to TRBJ1-6; tentative D call: TRBD1 (6 bases). Per germline, CDR1 ENHRY and CDR2 SYGVKD. This CDR3 spans 15 amino acids. The V end lost 2 bases, the J end lost 9 bases, and 14 bases lay between the germline ends. CDR3 residues: CAISEQTGIGSPLHF. In DNA form, the CDR3 reads TGTGCCATCAGTGAGCAAACAGGGATAGGTTCACCCCTCCACTTT.

The chain employs TRBV7-2 and TRBJ2-1, with 12 bases lining up with TRBD2. Germline loops: CDR1 SGHTA, CDR2 FQGNSA. The V segment lost 3 bases and the J segment 5 bases; nucleotides outside the gene matches: 2. This CDR3 comprises 15 residues. This CDR3 reads CASSLTSGSHNEQFF. CDR3 DNA: TGTGCCAGCAGCTTGACTAGCGGGAGCCACAATGAGCAGTTCTTC.

V is TRBV5-1 and J is TRBJ2-2; D is unclear. The V end lost 0 bases, the J end lost 0 bases, and 9 bases lay between the germline ends. The CDR3 loop spans 16 amino acids. Germline V gene lookup returns CDR1 SGHRS and CDR2 YFSETQ. CDR3 nucleotide sequence: TGCGCCAGCAGCTTGGTGCAGAGCGCGAACACCGGGGAGCTGTTTTTT. This codes for CASSLVQSANTGELFF.

Worth noting for this clone: Within the sample, other DNA sequences also encode this same CDR3. The J gene is TRBJ1-5, the V gene TRBV7-8, with 9 bases matching TRBD1. The J segment lost 2 bases and the V segment lost 0 bases, leaving 5 bases of the junction unmatched. Germline CDR1 is SGHVS and CDR2 is FQNEAQ. This CDR3 region has 17 residues. The CDR3 protein is CASSLATGGQGNQPQHF. In nucleotides, the CDR3 is TGTGCCAGCAGCTTAGCTACAGGGGGCCAGGGCAATCAGCCCCAGCATTTT. Together with reference TRBV7-8 and TRBJ1-5, the CDR3 gives the full variable domain: GAGVSQSPRYKVAKRGQDVALRCDPISGHVSLFWYQQALGQGPEFLTYFQNEAQLDKSGLPSDRFFAERPEGSVSTLKIQRTQQEDSAVYLCASSLATGGQGNQPQHFGDGTRLSIL.

The chain has TRBV6-5 and TRBJ2-1; 13 bases are a match to TRBD2. CDR1 is MNHEY, CDR2 SVGAGI, per germline. The CDR3 length is 15 residues. V lost 6 bases and J lost 7; bases outside the gene matches: 6. The CDR3 DNA sequence: TGTGCCAGCAGACCCGGACTAGCGGGGGAAAATGAGCAGTTCTTC. Protein product: CASRPGLAGENEQFF.

This chain joins TRBV4-1 and TRBJ2-7; maybe TRBD2 (6 bases). Germline lookup yields CDR1 MGHRA and CDR2 YSYEKL. This CDR3 has 16 amino acids. Trimming took off 1 base at V and 1 base at J, with 14 bases between the two ends. CDR3 in DNA: TGCGCCAGCAGCCAAGTAAGCGGGCCGATTTCCTACGAGCAGTACTTC. Its protein is CASSQVSGPISYEQYF.

This rearrangement joins TRBV10-3 to TRBJ2-5, with 7 bases identical to TRBD1. The trim removed 0 bases at V and 5 bases at J, leaving 6 bases unmatched. The V gene's germline CDR1 is ENHRY and CDR2 SYGVKD. This CDR3 comprises 15 residues. CDR3 residues: CAISESTGAAETQYF. In nucleotides, the CDR3 is TGTGCCATCAGTGAGTCCACAGGGGCTGCGGAGACCCAGTACTTC.

The chain combines TRBV19 with TRBJ2-1; TRBD2 matches at 11 bases. With V trimmed by 4 bases and J by 10 bases, 9 bases remained unmatched. The CDR3 totals 15 residues. CDR1 LNHDA and CDR2 SQIVND come from the germline V gene (reference sequence). The CDR3: CASSTLAGGLLEQFF. Written as DNA, the CDR3 is TGTGCCAGTAGTACTCTAGCGGGAGGCCTCCTGGAGCAGTTCTTC.

The chain couples TRBV2 to TRBJ1-1; D ambiguous. With 4 bases removed from V and 1 base from J, the gap between germline ends came to 7 bases. CDR1 is SNHLY and CDR2 is FYNNEI in the germline V gene. This CDR3 is built from 13 residues. The CDR3 nucleotides are TGTGCCAGCAGTGGGCAATCGAACACTGAAGCTTTCTTT. This sequence encodes CASSGQSNTEAFF.

The rearrangement links TRBV7-9 to TRBJ2-3; the D gene is possibly TRBD2 (5 bases). Germline V gene data show CDR1 as SEHNR and CDR2 as FQNEAQ (reference sequence). With 2 bases removed from V and 1 base from J, the gap between germline ends came to 13 bases. CDR3 length: 16 residues. The CDR3 DNA reads as TGTGCCAGCAGCTTAATGAGCGGAGCGGGCACAGATACGCAGTATTTT. Translation gives CASSLMSGAGTDTQYF.

The chain links TRBV5-1 to TRBJ1-2; 8 nucleotides agree with TRBD1. The CDR3 has 14 residues. Germline loops: CDR1 SGHRS, CDR2 YFSETQ. The J segment lost 8 bases and the V segment lost 0 bases, leaving 6 bases of the junction unmatched. This CDR3 reads CASSLDRGDLGYTF. The CDR3 DNA reads TGCGCCAGCAGCTTGGACAGGGGGGACTTAGGCTACACCTTC.

The chain recombines TRBV9 with TRBJ2-7, with TRBD2 identical over 10 bases. Germline V gene lookup returns CDR1 SGDLS and CDR2 YYNGEE. The junction had 8 bases not matched to a gene; V was cut back by 1 base and J by 4 bases. The CDR3 totals 16 residues. The CDR3: CASSVQSGRAVYEQYF. The CDR3 bases are TGTGCCAGCAGCGTACAAAGCGGGAGGGCCGTATACGAGCAGTACTTC.

V gene TRBV5-6 combines with J gene TRBJ2-3, with TRBD1 identical over 7 bases. The CDR3 totals 13 residues. The germline CDR1 and CDR2 sequences are SGHDT and YYEEEE. V lost 6 bases, J lost 6 bases, and 7 bases stayed unmatched. The CDR3 DNA follows: TGTGCCAGCATCAAAGTGGACAGGGATACGCAGTATTTT. Translating gives CASIKVDRDTQYF.

The chain links TRBV7-9 to TRBJ1-1; D is perhaps TRBD1 (5 bases). V lost 0 bases and J 10 bases, leaving 18 bases between the germline ends. The CDR3 is 15 residues long. The germline gives CDR1 SEHNR, CDR2 FQNEAQ (reference sequence). The CDR3 DNA reads as TGTGCCAGCAGCTTAGCTAGAGACAGCGCCACGGTAGCTTTCTTT. Protein: CASSLARDSATVAFF.